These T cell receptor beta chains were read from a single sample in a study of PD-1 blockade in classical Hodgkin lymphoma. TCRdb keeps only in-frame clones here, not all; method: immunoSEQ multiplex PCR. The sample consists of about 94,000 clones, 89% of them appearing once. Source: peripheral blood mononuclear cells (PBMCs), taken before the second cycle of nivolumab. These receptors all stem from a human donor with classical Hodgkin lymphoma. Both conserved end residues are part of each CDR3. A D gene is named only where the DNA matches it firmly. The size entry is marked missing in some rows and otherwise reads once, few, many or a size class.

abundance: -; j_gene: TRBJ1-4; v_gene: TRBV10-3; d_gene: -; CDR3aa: CAISDGQSNEKLFF; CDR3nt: TGTGCCATCAGTGACGGACAGTCCAATGAAAAACTGTTTTTT
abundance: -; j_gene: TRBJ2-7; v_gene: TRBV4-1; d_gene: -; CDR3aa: CASSQGVRTAPYEQYF; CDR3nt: TGCGCCAGCAGCCAAGGCGTGCGGACTGCCCCCTACGAGCAGTACTTC
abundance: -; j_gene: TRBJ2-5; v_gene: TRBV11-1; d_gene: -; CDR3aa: CASSPAGRPTQYF; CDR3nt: TGTGCCAGCAGCCCTGCGGGACGACCGACCCAGTACTTC
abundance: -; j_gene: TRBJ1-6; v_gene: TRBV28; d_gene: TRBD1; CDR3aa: CASSLTGVDSPLHF; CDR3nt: TGTGCCAGCAGTTTAACAGGGGTGGATTCACCCCTCCACTTT
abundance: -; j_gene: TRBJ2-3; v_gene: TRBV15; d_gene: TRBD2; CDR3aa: CATRTSGGTTDTQYF; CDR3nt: TGTGCCACCAGGACTAGCGGGGGGACCACAGATACGCAGTATTTT
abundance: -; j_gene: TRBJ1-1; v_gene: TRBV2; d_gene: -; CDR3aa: CASSEGTRRDTEAFF; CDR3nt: TGTGCCAGCAGTGAAGGCACGCGTAGGGACACTGAAGCTTTCTTT
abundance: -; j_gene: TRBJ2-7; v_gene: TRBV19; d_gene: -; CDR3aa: CASSIYAEPGYEQYF; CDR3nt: TGTGCCAGTAGTATCTACGCGGAACCGGGGTACGAGCAGTACTTC
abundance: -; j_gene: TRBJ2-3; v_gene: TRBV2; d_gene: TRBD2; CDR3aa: CASRLGLGVNTDTQYF; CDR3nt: TGTGCCAGCAGATTAGGACTAGGCGTGAACACAGATACGCAGTATTTT
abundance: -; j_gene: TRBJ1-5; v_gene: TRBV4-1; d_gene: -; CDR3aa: CASSPAGRNQPQHF; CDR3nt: TGCGCCAGCAGCCCGGCCGGGCGCAATCAGCCCCAGCATTTT
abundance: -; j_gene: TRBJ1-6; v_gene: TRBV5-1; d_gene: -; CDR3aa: CASSLAAISPNSPLHF; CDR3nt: TGCGCCAGCAGCTTGGCCGCCATCTCCCCTAATTCACCCCTCCACTTT
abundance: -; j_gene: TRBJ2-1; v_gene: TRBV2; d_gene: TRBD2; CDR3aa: CASRGGLAGVRNEQFF; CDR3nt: TGTGCCAGCAGGGGAGGACTAGCGGGAGTTAGGAATGAGCAGTTCTTC
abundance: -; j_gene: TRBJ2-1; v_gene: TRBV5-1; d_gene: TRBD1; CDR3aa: CASSLVGTDYNEQFF; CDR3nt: TGCGCCAGCAGCTTGGTGGGGACAGACTACAATGAGCAGTTCTTC
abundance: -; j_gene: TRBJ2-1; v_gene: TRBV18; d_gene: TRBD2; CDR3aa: CASSQSYLTSGSTVEQFF; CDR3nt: TGTGCCAGCTCACAGTCCTACTTAACTAGCGGGAGTACGGTTGAGCAGTTCTTC
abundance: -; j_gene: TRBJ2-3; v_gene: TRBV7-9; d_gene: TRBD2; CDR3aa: CASSLVGSGGADTQYF; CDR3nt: TGTGCCAGCAGCTTAGTAGGTAGCGGGGGCGCAGATACGCAGTATTTT
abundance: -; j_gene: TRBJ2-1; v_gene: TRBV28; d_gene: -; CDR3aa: CASSPVTVRNEQFF; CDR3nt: TGTGCCAGCAGCCCTGTAACGGTTCGGAATGAGCAGTTCTTC
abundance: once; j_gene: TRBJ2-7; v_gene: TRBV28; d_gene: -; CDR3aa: CASSFRHSSYEQYF; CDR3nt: TGTGCCAGCAGTTTTAGACACAGCTCCTACGAGCAGTACTTC
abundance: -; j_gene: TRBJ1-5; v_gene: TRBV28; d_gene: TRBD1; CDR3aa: CASSLGQGRQPQHF; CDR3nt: TGTGCCAGCAGTTTGGGACAGGGGAGACAGCCCCAGCATTTT
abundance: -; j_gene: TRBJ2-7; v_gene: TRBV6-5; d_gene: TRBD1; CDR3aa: CASGRTGPYEQYF; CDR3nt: TGTGCCAGCGGGCGGACAGGACCCTACGAGCAGTACTTC
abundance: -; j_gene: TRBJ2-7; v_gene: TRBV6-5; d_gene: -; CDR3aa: CASSYSRWGYEQYF; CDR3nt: TGTGCCAGCAGTTACTCGAGATGGGGATACGAGCAGTACTTC
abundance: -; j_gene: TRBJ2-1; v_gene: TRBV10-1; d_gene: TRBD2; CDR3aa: CASSDASGGPYNEQFF; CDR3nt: TGCGCCAGCAGTGATGCTAGCGGGGGTCCCTACAATGAGCAGTTCTTC
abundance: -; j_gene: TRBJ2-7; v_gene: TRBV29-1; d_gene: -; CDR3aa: CSVETGPYEQYF; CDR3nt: TGCAGCGTTGAAACAGGCCCCTACGAGCAGTACTTC
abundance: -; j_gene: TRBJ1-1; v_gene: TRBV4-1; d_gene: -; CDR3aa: CASSLVQGDTEAFF; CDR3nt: TGCGCCAGCAGCCTTGTTCAGGGCGACACTGAAGCTTTCTTT
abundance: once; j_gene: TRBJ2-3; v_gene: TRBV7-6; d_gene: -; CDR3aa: CASSLYGGPSTDTQYF; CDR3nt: TGTGCCAGCAGCTTATACGGGGGGCCCAGCACAGATACGCAGTATTTT
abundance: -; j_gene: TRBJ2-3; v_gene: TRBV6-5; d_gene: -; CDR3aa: CASSTESDTQYF; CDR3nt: TGTGCCAGCAGTACCGAATCAGATACGCAGTATTTT
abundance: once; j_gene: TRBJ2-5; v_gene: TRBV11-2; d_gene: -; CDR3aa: CASSTGTPAGETQYF; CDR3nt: TGTGCCAGCAGCACCGGGACTCCGGCAGGCGAGACCCAGTACTTC
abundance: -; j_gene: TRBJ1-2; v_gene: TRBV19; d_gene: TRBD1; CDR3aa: CASITQGGDYGYTF; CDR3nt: TGTGCCAGTATCACCCAGGGGGGAGACTATGGCTACACCTTC
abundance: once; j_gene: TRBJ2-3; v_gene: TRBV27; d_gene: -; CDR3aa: CASSHGSEDTQYF; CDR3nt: TGTGCCAGCAGTCACGGATCCGAAGATACGCAGTATTTT
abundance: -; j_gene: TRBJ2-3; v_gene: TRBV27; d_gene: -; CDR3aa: CASSSIGGAVGTDTQYF; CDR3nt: TGTGCCAGCAGTTCCATAGGAGGGGCCGTCGGCACAGATACGCAGTATTTT
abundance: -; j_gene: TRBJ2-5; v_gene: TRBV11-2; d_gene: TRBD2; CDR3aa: CASSFGTSGGEETQYF; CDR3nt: TGTGCCAGCAGCTTCGGGACTAGCGGGGGGGAAGAGACCCAGTACTTC
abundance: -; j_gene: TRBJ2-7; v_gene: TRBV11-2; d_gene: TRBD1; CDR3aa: CASSRTGDEQYF; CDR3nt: TGTGCCAGCAGCAGGACAGGGGACGAGCAGTACTTC
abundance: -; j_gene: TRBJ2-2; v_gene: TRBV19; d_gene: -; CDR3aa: CASSGAGTWGGNTGELFF; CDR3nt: TGTGCCAGTAGTGGGGCCGGGACGTGGGGAGGAAACACCGGGGAGCTGTTTTTT
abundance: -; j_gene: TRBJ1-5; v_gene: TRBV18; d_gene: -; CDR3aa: CASSPAEGAQPQHF; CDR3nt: TGTGCCAGCTCACCGGCCGAGGGCGCTCAGCCCCAGCATTTT
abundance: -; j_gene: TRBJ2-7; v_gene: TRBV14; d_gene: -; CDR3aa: CASSQDLSHGAYEQYF; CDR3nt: TGTGCCAGCAGCCAAGATTTATCCCACGGAGCCTACGAGCAGTACTTC
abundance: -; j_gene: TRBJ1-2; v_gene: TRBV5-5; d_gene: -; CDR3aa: CASSSDGIYGYTF; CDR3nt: TGTGCCAGCAGCTCGGACGGAATCTATGGCTACACCTTC
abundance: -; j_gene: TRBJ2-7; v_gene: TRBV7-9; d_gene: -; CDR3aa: CASSLLNGPYEQYF; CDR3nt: TGTGCCAGCAGCTTACTTAACGGGCCCTACGAGCAGTACTTC
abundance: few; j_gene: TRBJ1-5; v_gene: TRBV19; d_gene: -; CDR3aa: CARGEGQPQHF; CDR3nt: TGTGCCAGGGGCGAAGGCCAGCCCCAGCATTTT
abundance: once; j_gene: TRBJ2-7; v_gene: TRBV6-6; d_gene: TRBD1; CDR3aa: CASSLGQGVYEQYF; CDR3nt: TGTGCCAGCAGTTTGGGACAGGGGGTCTACGAGCAGTACTTC
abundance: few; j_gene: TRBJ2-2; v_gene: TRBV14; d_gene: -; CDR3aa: CASSPDTGELFF; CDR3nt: TGTGCCAGCAGCCCGGATACCGGGGAGCTGTTTTTT
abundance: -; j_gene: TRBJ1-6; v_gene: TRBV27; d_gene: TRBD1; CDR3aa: CASSYRQGNNSPLHF; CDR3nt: TGTGCCAGCAGTTACCGACAGGGAAATAATTCACCCCTCCACTTT
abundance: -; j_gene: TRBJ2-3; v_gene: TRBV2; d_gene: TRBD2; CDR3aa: CASSEGPGGTTDTQYF; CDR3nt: TGTGCCAGCAGTGAAGGGCCGGGGGGTACCACAGATACGCAGTATTTT
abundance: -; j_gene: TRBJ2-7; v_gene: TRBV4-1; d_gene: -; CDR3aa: CASSQMGQGYEQYF; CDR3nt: TGCGCCAGCAGCCAAATGGGCCAGGGTTACGAGCAGTACTTC
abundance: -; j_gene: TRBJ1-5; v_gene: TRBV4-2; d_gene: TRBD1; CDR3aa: CASSQEGGGQPQHF; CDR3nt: TGTGCCAGCAGCCAAGAAGGGGGCGGCCAGCCCCAGCATTTT
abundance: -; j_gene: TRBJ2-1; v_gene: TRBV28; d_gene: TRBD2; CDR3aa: CASSPLGLAGGTEQFF; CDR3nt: TGTGCCAGCTCGCCCCTGGGACTAGCGGGGGGGACTGAGCAGTTCTTC
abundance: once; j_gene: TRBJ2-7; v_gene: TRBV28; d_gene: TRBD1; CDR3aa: CASSRTGGPSSYEQYF; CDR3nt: TGTGCCAGCAGCAGAACAGGGGGCCCCAGCTCCTACGAGCAGTACTTC
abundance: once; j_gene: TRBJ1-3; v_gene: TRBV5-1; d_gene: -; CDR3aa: CASSLVGFGNTIYF; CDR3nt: TGCGCCAGCAGCTTGGTAGGGTTTGGAAACACCATATATTTT
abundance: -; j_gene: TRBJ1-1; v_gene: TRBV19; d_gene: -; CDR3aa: CASSIRPNTEAFF; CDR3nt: TGTGCCAGTAGTATAAGACCGAACACTGAAGCTTTCTTT